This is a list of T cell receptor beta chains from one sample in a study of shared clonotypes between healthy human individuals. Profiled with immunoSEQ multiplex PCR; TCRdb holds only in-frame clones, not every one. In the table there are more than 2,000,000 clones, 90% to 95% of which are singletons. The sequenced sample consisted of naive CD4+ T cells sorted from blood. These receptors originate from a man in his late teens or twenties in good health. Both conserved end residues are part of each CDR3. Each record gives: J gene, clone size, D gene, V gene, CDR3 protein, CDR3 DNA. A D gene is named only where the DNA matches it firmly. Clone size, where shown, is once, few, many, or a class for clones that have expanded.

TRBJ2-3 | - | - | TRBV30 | CAWSGGASTDTQYF | TGTGCCTGGAGTGGGGGAGCCAGCACAGATACGCAGTATTTT
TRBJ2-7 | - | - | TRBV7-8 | CASMARDTLSYEQYF | TGTGCCAGTATGGCAAGGGATACCCTGTCCTACGAGCAGTACTTC
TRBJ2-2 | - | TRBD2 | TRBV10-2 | CASMTNSGSAGELFF | TGCGCCAGCATGACTAATAGCGGGTCTGCCGGGGAGCTGTTTTTT
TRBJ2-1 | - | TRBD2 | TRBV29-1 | CSVDLAGRYNEQFF | TGCAGCGTTGATCTAGCGGGTCGTTACAATGAGCAGTTCTTC
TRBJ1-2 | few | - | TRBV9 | CASSRYTPGYTF | TGTGCCAGCAGTCGGTATACCCCTGGCTACACCTTC
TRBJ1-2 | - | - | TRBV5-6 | CASSLPQGNYGYTF | TGTGCCAGCAGCTTACCACAGGGCAACTATGGCTACACCTTC
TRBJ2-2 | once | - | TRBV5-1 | CASSPRTRAANTGELFF | TGCGCCAGCAGCCCCCGTACTCGGGCGGCGAACACCGGGGAGCTGTTTTTT
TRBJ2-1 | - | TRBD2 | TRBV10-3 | CATAGGTSDNEQFF | TGTGCCACCGCCGGCGGGACTAGCGATAATGAGCAGTTCTTC
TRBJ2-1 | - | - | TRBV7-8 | CASSFRQDSSYNEQFF | TGTGCCAGCAGCTTTAGACAGGACAGCTCCTACAATGAGCAGTTCTTC
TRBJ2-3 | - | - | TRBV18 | CASSPQGSTDTQYF | TGTGCCAGCTCACCACAAGGTTCCACAGATACGCAGTATTTT
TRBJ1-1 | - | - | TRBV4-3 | CASSQSASQNTEAFF | TGCGCCAGCAGCCAAAGCGCCAGCCAGAACACTGAAGCTTTCTTT
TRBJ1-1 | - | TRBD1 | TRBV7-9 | CASSRDSPGMGREAFF | TGTGCCAGCAGCCGGGACAGCCCGGGGATGGGTAGAGAAGCTTTCTTT
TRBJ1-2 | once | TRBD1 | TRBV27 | CASSGPGTDYGYTF | TGTGCCAGCAGTGGGCCCGGGACAGACTATGGCTACACCTTC
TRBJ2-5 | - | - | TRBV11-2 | CASSLGGLQETQYF | TGTGCCAGCAGCTTAGGGGGGCTCCAAGAGACCCAGTACTTC
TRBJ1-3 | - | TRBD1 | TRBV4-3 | CASSQDTAGGSGNTIYF | TGCGCCAGCAGCCAAGATACAGCAGGGGGCTCTGGAAACACCATATATTTT
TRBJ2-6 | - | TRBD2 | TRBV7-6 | CASSSGLAGKGFGANVLTF | TGTGCCAGCAGCTCAGGACTAGCGGGGAAAGGGTTTGGGGCCAACGTCCTGACTTTC
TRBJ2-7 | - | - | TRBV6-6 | CASSYSRTSDEQYF | TGTGCCAGCAGTTACTCGAGAACTAGTGATGAGCAGTACTTC
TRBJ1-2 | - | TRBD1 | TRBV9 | CASSEEGGPDRVLSYGYTF | TGTGCCAGCAGCGAGGAGGGCGGTCCGGACAGGGTGTTATCCTATGGCTACACCTTC
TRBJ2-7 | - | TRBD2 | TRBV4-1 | CASSPGTSGSYEQYF | TGCGCCAGCAGCCCCGGGACTAGCGGATCCTACGAGCAGTACTTC
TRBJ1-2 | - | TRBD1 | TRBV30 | CAWRTGFYYGYTF | TGTGCCTGGAGGACAGGGTTTTACTATGGCTACACCTTC
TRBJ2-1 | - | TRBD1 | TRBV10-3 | CATTGTGSPNEQFF | TGTGCCACGACCGGGACAGGGTCCCCCAATGAGCAGTTCTTC
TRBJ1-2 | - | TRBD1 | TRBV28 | CASSYTDREYGYTF | TGTGCCAGCAGTTACACGGACAGGGAATATGGCTACACCTTC
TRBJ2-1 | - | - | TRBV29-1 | CSVEAHSNNEQFF | TGCAGCGTTGAGGCGCATTCTAACAATGAGCAGTTCTTC
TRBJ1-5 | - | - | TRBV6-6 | CASSPGGQPQHF | TGTGCCAGCAGCCCGGGTGGTCAGCCCCAGCATTTT
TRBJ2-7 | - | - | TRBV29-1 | CSALGGAYEQYF | TGCAGCGCCTTGGGTGGGGCCTACGAGCAGTACTTC
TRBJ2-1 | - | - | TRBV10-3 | CAISESTSRSEQFF | TGTGCCATCAGTGAGTCGACTTCACGGAGTGAGCAGTTCTTC
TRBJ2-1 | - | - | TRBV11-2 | CASSLDLLGNYNEQFF | TGTGCCAGCAGCTTAGATCTGCTAGGCAACTACAATGAGCAGTTCTTC